A single sample gave rise to the 13 T cell receptor beta chains below, sequenced in a study of blood T cell repertoires in COVID-19. Method: immunoSEQ multiplex PCR; TCRdb's copy keeps in-frame clones and lacks some. Altogether 65,000 to 85,000 clones are present, 79% being singletons, with the ten largest covering around 5.8%. The sequenced material came from peripheral blood. The receptors here all came from a woman of 80 years or more with active or convalescent COVID-19.

This chain uses TRBV28 with TRBJ1-4; TRBD1 matches 12 bases. Germline lookup yields CDR1 MDHEN and CDR2 SYDVKM. The CDR3 is made up of 14 amino acids. The junction had 3 bases not matched to a gene; V was cut back by 2 bases and J by 11 bases. This CDR3 reads CASSLRDRGRKLFF. The CDR3 DNA sequence: TGTGCCAGCAGTTTACGGGACAGGGGGCGGAAACTGTTTTTT.

This chain links TRBV6-1 with TRBJ1-6; TRBD1 aligns across 10 bases. V lost 3 bases, J lost 10 bases, and 0 bases stayed unmatched. CDR1 MNHNS and CDR2 SASEGT come from the germline V gene. CDR3 length: 13 amino acids. The CDR3 DNA reads as TGTGCCAGCAGTGAGGACAGGGGGTCACCCCTCCACTTT. Protein sequence: CASSEDRGSPLHF.

The chain couples TRBV11-2 to TRBJ1-1, with a weak D call TRBD1 (6 bases). Trimming pared 5 bases from V and 1 base from J, leaving 17 bases between. The CDR3 loop spans 16 amino acids. Germline values: CDR1 SGHAT, CDR2 FQNNGV. The CDR3 nucleotides are TGTGCCAGCAGCCCAAGGTGGGACACCAGGAACACTGAAGCTTTCTTT. It encodes CASSPRWDTRNTEAFF.

This chain links TRBV27 with TRBJ1-4; 8 bases agree with TRBD1. This CDR3 spans 16 amino acids. V shed 8 bases, J shed 2 bases, and the junction held 10 bases outside the gene matches. Germline CDR1 is MNHEY and CDR2 is SMNVEV (reference sequence). CDR3 coding DNA: TGTGCCAGCGGAGAAGACAGGGGTCTCACTAATGAAAAACTGTTTTTT. Translated: CASGEDRGLTNEKLFF.

The gene calls are TRBV5-3 and TRBJ1-5; D is perhaps TRBD1 (5 bases). TRBV5-3 is designated an ORF whose function remains uncertain. With 4 bases removed from V and 3 bases from J, the gap between germline ends came to 14 bases. The CDR3 runs 15 residues. The CDR3 coding sequence is TGTGCCAGAAGCACCAGGGAAGATGACAATCAGCCCCAGCATTTT. Translation gives CARSTREDDNQPQHF.

This clone was found a few times. The chain links TRBV27 to TRBJ1-5; D is possibly TRBD1 (5 bases). This CDR3 has 14 amino acids. V lost 6 bases and J lost 0, with 9 bases in between. Germline lookup yields CDR1 MNHEY and CDR2 SMNVEV (reference sequence). CDR3 in DNA: TGTGCCAGCAGGAGGCAGGGTAGCAATCAGCCCCAGCATTTT. Protein: CASRRQGSNQPQHF.

The V call is TRBV6-4, the J call TRBJ1-6; no clear D gene. V gave up 3 bases and J gave up 4 bases, with 10 bases separating them. This CDR3 spans 15 amino acids. Germline V gene lookup returns CDR1 MRHNA and CDR2 SNTAGT. The CDR3 DNA reads as TGTGCCAGCAGTGAGGAGGCCGGTTATAATTCACCCCTCCACTTT. Its protein is CASSEEAGYNSPLHF.

The chain uses TRBV28 and TRBJ2-7; D possibly corresponds to TRBD1 (6 bases). V gave up 4 bases and J gave up 3 bases, with 19 bases separating them. This CDR3 contains 16 residues. Germline CDR1 MDHEN, CDR2 SYDVKM. The CDR3 DNA sequence: TGTGCCAGCAGTTCCCCGAGGGGGTCTATTCGCTACGAGCAGTACTTC. Encoded protein: CASSSPRGSIRYEQYF.

This clone occurred a few times. This chain links TRBV14 with TRBJ2-7; TRBD2 aligns across 7 bases. After removal of 3 bases from V and 7 bases from J, the junction contained 0 bases not matched to a gene. Per the germline V gene, CDR1 is SGHDN and CDR2 is FVKESK. The CDR3 spans 11 residues. CDR3 region: CASSQGGEQYF. The CDR3 nucleotides read TGTGCCAGCAGCCAGGGAGGGGAGCAGTACTTC.

The CDR3 DNA sequence: TGCGCCAGCAGCCGGCAGGTAGCGGGGGGGCGGGAGACCCAGTACTTC. Translated, it gives CASSRQVAGGRETQYF. The V gene is TRBV4-3, the J gene TRBJ2-5, with 11 bases fitting TRBD2. Trimming at V came to 4 bases and at J to 5 bases, leaving 9 bases not matched to a gene. This CDR3 has 16 amino acids. Germline loops: CDR1 LGHNA, CDR2 YSLEER.

This chain's CDR3 is CASGEDRLPANYGYTF. The CDR3 region has the DNA TGTGCTAGTGGTGAGGACAGGCTACCAGCTAACTATGGCTACACCTTC. This sequence joins TRBV12-5 and TRBJ1-2; 7 bases map to TRBD1. The CDR3 spans 16 residues. CDR1 is LGHNT, CDR2 FRNRAP, per germline. V lost 5 bases and J lost 0; bases outside the gene matches: 9. The variable domain in full, completed from reference TRBV12-5 and TRBJ1-2, reads DARVTQTPRHKVTEMGQEVTMRCQPILGHNTVFWYRQTMMQGLELLAYFRNRAPLDDSGMPKDRFSAEMPDATLATLKIQPSEPRDSAVYFCASGEDRLPANYGYTFGSGTRLTVV.

The chain joins TRBV10-1 to TRBJ2-3, with 9 bases identical to TRBD2. The germline V gene has CDR1 WNHNN and CDR2 SYGVQD (reference sequence). The CDR3 has 13 residues. With V trimmed by 6 bases and J by 8 bases, 6 bases remained unmatched. Here the CDR3 DNA reads TGCGCCAGCAGCTTAGCGGGGGAGGTTACGCAGTATTTT. Its translation: CASSLAGEVTQYF.

The CDR3 protein is CASSSSGRFSYEQYF. For the CDR3, the DNA is TGTGCCAGCAGCTCTAGCGGGAGGTTCTCCTACGAGCAGTACTTC. The chain recombines TRBV7-9 with TRBJ2-7, with 11 positions matching TRBD2. Germline assignment: CDR1 SEHNR and CDR2 FQNEAQ (reference sequence). V shed 4 bases, J shed 0 bases, and the junction held 2 bases outside the gene matches. This CDR3 region has 15 residues.